The clone carrying this TCR beta chain was observed a few times. Germline CDR1 reads LGHDT; CDR2 reads YNNKEL (reference sequence). V gave up 2 bases and J gave up 6 bases; unmatched junction bases: 5. CDR3 length: 14 residues. The sample is drawn from a study of blood T cell repertoires in COVID-19. As for the study in general: The United States, Italy and Spain supplied acute and convalescent COVID-19 samples.

Per the original methods: Amplification from reference gene primers served as the basis for estimated nucleated cell counts. Libraries were prepared by immunoSEQ multiplex PCR; TCRdb keeps only in-frame clonotypes and omits some of them. V, J and clone size are those of that table, while D and trimming were read from the DNA. The sample lists 300,000 to 400,000 clones, roughly nine tenths seen once, with approximately 3% in the top ten. The sequenced material came from peripheral blood. The rearrangement links TRBV3-1 (or the pseudogene TRBV3-2) to TRBJ1-2; 8 bases align to TRBD1. The sequence came from a woman under 40 with COVID-19, enrolled during active disease. Here the CDR3 reads CASSQLTQGDGYTF. CDR3 sequence (DNA): TGTGCCAGCAGCCAACTCACACAGGGGGATGGCTACACCTTC.